The 25 T cell receptor beta chains below all came from one sample that was sequenced in a study of cytomegalovirus exposure and HLA in healthy donors. The PCR used 60 Vbeta and 13 Jbeta primers. The table came from immunoSEQ multiplex PCR; TCRdb's copy has only in-frame clones and leaves some out. The sample has some 200,000 clones, approximately 80% seen once. Material: PBMCs. These receptors originate from a female donor in good health and CMV-seronegative.

The chain employs TRBV6-5 and TRBJ1-4, with D possibly matching TRBD1 (5 bases). This CDR3 is built from 14 residues. Trimming removed 6 bases at V and 7 bases at J, with 15 bases between. Germline values: CDR1 MNHEY, CDR2 SVGAGI. The CDR3 DNA reads TGTGCCAGCAGCGAGACGGGGGAAAGTGAAAAACTGTTTTTT. This sequence encodes CASSETGESEKLFF.

There are a few counts of this clone. This rearrangement joins TRBV5-1 to TRBJ2-4, with D possibly being TRBD1 (6 bases). The germline CDR1 and CDR2 sequences are SGHRS and YFSETQ. Deletions cut 0 bases from V and 3 bases from J, with 19 bases between. The CDR3 consists of 18 residues. CDR3 in amino acids: CASSLDGLDSSYKNIQYF. The DNA for the CDR3 is TGCGCCAGCAGCTTGGATGGTTTGGACAGCTCGTACAAAAACATTCAGTACTTC.

The CDR3, as DNA: TGTGCCAGCAGAACTGAACAGGGGGCGGGAGGCTACACCTTC. Translating gives CASRTEQGAGGYTF. This sequence joins TRBV2 and TRBJ1-2, with TRBD1 matching over 9 bases. J was trimmed by 8 bases and V by 6 bases; bases with no gene match: 10. There are 14 residues in the CDR3. CDR1 is SNHLY, CDR2 FYNNEI, per germline.

V is TRBV15 and J is TRBJ2-6, with 9 bases fitting TRBD1. V lost 5 bases, J lost 2 bases, and 4 bases stayed unmatched. In germline, CDR1 is LNHNV, CDR2 YYDKDF (reference sequence). The CDR3 sequence is 16 residues long. CDR3 protein: CATSPRQGAGANVLTF. The DNA for the CDR3 is TGTGCCACCAGCCCAAGACAGGGGGCTGGGGCCAACGTCCTGACTTTC.

V is TRBV30 and J is TRBJ2-1; no clear D gene. CDR1 is GTSNPN and CDR2 is SVGIG in the germline V gene (reference sequence). Trimming stripped 1 base from V and 8 bases from J, with 9 bases between. The CDR3 is 12 residues long. CDR3 in amino acids: CAWSGTGYEQFF. DNA for the CDR3: TGTGCCTGGAGTGGCACCGGGTATGAGCAGTTCTTC. Full variable domain (remainder filled in from reference TRBV30 and TRBJ2-1): SQTIHQWPATLVQPVGSPLSLECTVEGTSNPNLYWYRQAAGRGLQLLFYSVGIGQISSEVPQNLSASRPQDRQFILSSKKLLLSDSGFYLCAWSGTGYEQFFGPGTRLTVL.

The chain has TRBV7-9 and TRBJ2-1; the match to TRBD2 covers 10 bases. The CDR3 loop spans 18 amino acids. The V segment lost 1 base and the J segment 0 bases; nucleotides outside the gene matches: 6. Looked up from germline, CDR1 is SEHNR and CDR2 is FQNEAQ (reference sequence). The CDR3 sequence is CASSLGLAGDSSYNEQFF. CDR3 coding DNA: TGTGCCAGCAGCTTAGGGCTAGCGGGGGATAGCTCCTACAATGAGCAGTTCTTC.

A few counts support this clone. The rearrangement links TRBV6-1 to TRBJ1-4; maybe TRBD1 (5 bases). This CDR3 spans 16 amino acids. V lost 0 bases and J 8 bases, leaving 16 bases between the germline ends. The germline V gene encodes CDR1 MNHNS and CDR2 SASEGT. The CDR3 coding sequence is TGTGCCAGCAGTGAAGCCGGGGGACGGAGGTGGGAAAAACTGTTTTTT. This codes for CASSEAGGRRWEKLFF.

The rearrangement uses TRBV30 and TRBJ2-7; D is possibly TRBD1 (5 bases). Looked up from germline, CDR1 is GTSNPN and CDR2 is SVGIG (reference sequence). This CDR3 spans 12 amino acids. Deletions cut 1 base from V and 3 bases from J, with 7 bases between. The CDR3 coding sequence is TGTGCCTGGAGTGCCGACAGCTACGAGCAGTACTTC. Protein: CAWSADSYEQYF. Supplemented by reference TRBV30 and TRBJ2-7, the full variable domain reads SQTIHQWPATLVQPVGSPLSLECTVEGTSNPNLYWYRQAAGRGLQLLFYSVGIGQISSEVPQNLSASRPQDRQFILSSKKLLLSDSGFYLCAWSADSYEQYFGPGTRLTVT.

This clone occurred once. In DNA, the CDR3 is TGTGCCAGCAGCCTCGGTAATCAGCCCCAGCATTTT. This sequence encodes CASSLGNQPQHF. The chain joins TRBV7-9 to TRBJ1-5, with no clear D. The length of the CDR3 is 12 residues. In germline, CDR1 is SEHNR, CDR2 FQNEAQ (reference sequence). V lost 5 bases and J lost 4, with 6 bases in between.

The chain carries TRBV5-4 and TRBJ1-1; TRBD1 might be the D (6 bases). Trimming removed 5 bases at V and 2 bases at J, with 16 bases between. Germline lookup yields CDR1 SGHNT and CDR2 YYREEE (reference sequence). The CDR3 consists of 15 residues. CDR3 nucleotides: TGTGCCAGCAGGCTCCAGCTGGGGGCAAACACTGAAGCTTTCTTT. As protein: CASRLQLGANTEAFF.

The rearrangement uses TRBV2 and TRBJ1-4; D remains unclear. Between the trimmed V and J ends, which lost 6 bases and 4 bases, there was a span of 9 bases. The germline V gene has CDR1 SNHLY and CDR2 FYNNEI. The length of the CDR3 is 13 residues. The CDR3 region is CASRPDYNEKLFF. CDR3 in DNA: TGTGCCAGCAGACCGGACTATAATGAAAAACTGTTTTTT.

The chain has TRBV2 and TRBJ1-2; possible D gene TRBD1, 6 bases. This CDR3 spans 14 amino acids. V lost 0 bases and J 7 bases, leaving 12 bases between the germline ends. Germline values: CDR1 SNHLY, CDR2 FYNNEI. CDR3 sequence (DNA): TGTGCCAGCAGTGAAGCGTTGGGGGCTTCTGGCTACACCTTC. It specifies CASSEALGASGYTF.

The J gene is TRBJ2-3, the V gene TRBV5-1; 7 nucleotides align to TRBD1. With V trimmed by 3 bases and J by 3 bases, 13 bases remained unmatched. CDR3 size: 17 residues. Germline V gives CDR1 SGHRS, CDR2 YFSETQ. The CDR3, as DNA: TGCGCCAGCAGCTCCAGTCCCGGGACAGCAAATACAGATACGCAGTATTTT. This encodes CASSSSPGTANTDTQYF.

This clone appeared a single time. V usage is TRBV27 and J usage is TRBJ2-7, with D perhaps matching TRBD2 (5 bases). The germline V gene encodes CDR1 MNHEY and CDR2 SMNVEV (reference sequence). The CDR3 loop spans 14 amino acids. V was shortened by 3 bases and J by 2 bases, with 11 bases between the two germline ends. As DNA, the CDR3 is TGTGCCAGCAGTTTCCTAGACGGGACCTACGAGCAGTACTTC. Protein sequence: CASSFLDGTYEQYF.

The chain recombines TRBV19 with TRBJ2-3; 11 bases are shared with TRBD2. Germline CDR1 reads LNHDA; CDR2 reads SQIVND (reference sequence). The J segment lost 5 bases and the V segment lost 10 bases, leaving 5 bases of the junction unmatched. This CDR3 is 13 amino acids long. CDR3 region: CAISTSGEDTQYF. For the CDR3, the DNA is TGTGCCATTTCGACTAGCGGGGAAGATACGCAGTATTTT.

The V call is TRBV11-2, the J call TRBJ2-1, with TRBD2 identical over 12 bases. The CDR3 runs to 14 residues. Germline trimming cut 5 bases from V and 6 bases from J; bases unmatched to any gene: 2. Germline CDR1 reads SGHAT; CDR2 reads FQNNGV. The CDR3 DNA is TGTGCCAGCAGCGGACTAGCGGGAACCAATGAGCAGTTCTTC. Amino acid sequence: CASSGLAGTNEQFF.

A remark on this clone: A junction boundary mismatches the germline segment, possibly from a read error. For the CDR3, the DNA is TGTGCCAGCCGAAAAAGCGACAGAGGAGAGACCCGGTACTTC. This encodes CASRKSDRGETRYF. The J gene is TRBJ2-5, the V gene TRBV27, with a tentative D call TRBD1 (5 bases). CDR3 length equals 14 residues. The germline V gene encodes CDR1 MNHEY and CDR2 SMNVEV (reference sequence).

This sequence joins TRBV19 and TRBJ1-5; tentatively, D is TRBD1 (6 bases). Deletions cut 5 bases from V and 7 bases from J, with 9 bases between. CDR3 length equals 12 residues. CDR1 and CDR2 (germline): LNHDA, SQIVND (reference sequence). CDR3 bases: TGTGCCAGTAGTGTTGGGGGCCAGCCCCAGCATTTT. It translates to CASSVGGQPQHF.

The V gene is TRBV29-1, the J gene TRBJ2-5, with D uncertain. The CDR3 length is 13 residues. The V gene's germline CDR1 is SQVTM and CDR2 ANQGSEA. V was trimmed by 4 bases and J by 0 bases, leaving 9 bases between them. The CDR3 region has the DNA TGCAGCGTTGTAATGCAGTACCAAGAGACCCAGTACTTC. As protein: CSVVMQYQETQYF.

The chain carries TRBV5-1 and TRBJ2-3; 9 nucleotides match TRBD2. The CDR3 loop spans 15 amino acids. The germline CDR1 and CDR2 sequences are SGHRS and YFSETQ. Trimming cost V 0 bases and J 4 bases; bases outside gene matches: 3. The CDR3 coding sequence is TGCGCCAGCAGCTTGGAGATAGCGGGGGCAGATACGCAGTATTTT. Protein: CASSLEIAGADTQYF.

The sample holds a few counts of this clone. J is TRBJ2-5 and V is TRBV2; TRBD1 is a possible D gene (5 bases). V lost 2 bases and J lost 5, with 9 bases in between. Germline V gives CDR1 SNHLY, CDR2 FYNNEI. The CDR3 is 13 amino acids. The CDR3 here is CASSEQGWETQYF. CDR3 nucleotides: TGTGCCAGCAGTGAACAGGGCTGGGAGACCCAGTACTTC.

V is TRBV13 and J is TRBJ2-3, with D perhaps matching TRBD1 (5 bases). There are 16 residues in the CDR3. Germline values: CDR1 PRHDT, CDR2 FYEKMQ (reference sequence). Trimming took 5 bases from V and 2 from J, leaving 17 bases between them. This CDR3 reads CASSLRDGANTDTQYF. The CDR3 DNA reads as TGTGCCAGCAGCCTCAGGGATGGAGCCAACACAGATACGCAGTATTTT.

This clone was seen more than once but under ten times. The chain has TRBV5-1 and TRBJ2-1; 10 nucleotides align to TRBD2. CDR1 is SGHRS, CDR2 YFSETQ, per germline. The CDR3 totals 16 residues. The V and J ends lost 0 bases and 2 bases, in that order; junction bases with no gene match: 2. The CDR3 DNA is TGCGCCAGCAGCTTGGGAAGCGGGAGGGCCTACAATGAGCAGTTCTTC. It is translated as CASSLGSGRAYNEQFF.

CDR3 DNA: TGTGCCAGCAGCCAAGATCCCACGGGAGGGCCCGGGCCCTACAATGAGCAGTTCTTC. The encoded protein is CASSQDPTGGPGPYNEQFF. J is TRBJ2-1 and V is TRBV14; 8 nucleotides agree with TRBD2. The V segment lost 0 bases and the J segment 2 bases; nucleotides outside the gene matches: 12. From germline, CDR1 is SGHDN and CDR2 FVKESK. This CDR3 has 19 residues.

This clone appeared a single time. The gene calls are TRBV4-3 and TRBJ1-1; D is perhaps TRBD1 (6 bases). CDR1 LGHNA and CDR2 YSLEER come from the germline V gene. With 2 bases removed from V and 0 bases from J, the gap between germline ends came to 10 bases. CDR3 length equals 15 residues. CDR3 DNA sequence: TGCGCCAGCAGCCAACGGGGACAAATGAACACTGAAGCTTTCTTT. Protein sequence: CASSQRGQMNTEAFF.